This TCR beta chain was sequenced during a study of cytomegalovirus exposure and HLA in healthy donors. Study in general: An analysis done earlier identified about 100 million unique TCR beta sequences from around 180 million T cells.

General study results and limits: Some V segments, including TRBV6-2 and TRBV6-3, were excluded as indistinguishable. Only CMV serostatus was available as immune exposure information.

V was clipped by 8 bases and J by 7 bases, with 14 bases between them. The CDR3 length is 13 residues. Germline CDR1 is MNHEY and CDR2 is SMNVEV (reference sequence). The PCR used 60 Vbeta and 13 Jbeta primers. The method was immunoSEQ multiplex PCR; TCRdb's version includes in-frame clones alone and lacks a portion of them. There are more than 85,000 clones in the sample; 77% occur only once, and around a tenth lies in the top ten. This clone was seen more than once but under ten times. Its antigen is not known. This sequence originates from a male donor in good health and CMV-seropositive. The specimen was PBMCs. The J gene is TRBJ1-4, the V gene TRBV27; D gene ambiguous. The CDR3 loop reads CASRRESGEKLFF. CDR3 nucleotides: TGTGCCAGCCGAAGGGAGAGCGGTGAAAAACTGTTTTTT.